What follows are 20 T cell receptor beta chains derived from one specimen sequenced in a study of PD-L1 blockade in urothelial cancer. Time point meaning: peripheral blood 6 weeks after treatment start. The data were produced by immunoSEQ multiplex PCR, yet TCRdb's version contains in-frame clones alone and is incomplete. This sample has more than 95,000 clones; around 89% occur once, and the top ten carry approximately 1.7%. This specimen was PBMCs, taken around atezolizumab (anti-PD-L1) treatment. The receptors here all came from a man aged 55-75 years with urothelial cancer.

This chain's CDR3 is CASSPLGATNEKLFF. The CDR3 DNA follows: TGTGCCAGCAGTCCCCTGGGAGCAACTAATGAAAAACTGTTTTTT. The V call is TRBV27, the J call TRBJ1-4, with no clear D. Germline V lookup: CDR1 MNHEY, CDR2 SMNVEV (reference sequence). The CDR3 is made up of 15 amino acids. The V end lost 5 bases, the J end lost 0 bases, and 10 bases lay between the germline ends. Variable domain in full (rest from reference TRBV27 and TRBJ1-4): EAQVTQNPRYLITVTGKKLTVTCSQNMNHEYMSWYRQDPGLGLRQIYYSMNVEVTDKGDVPEGYKVSRKEKRNFPLILESPSPNQTSLYFCASSPLGATNEKLFFGSGTQLSVL.

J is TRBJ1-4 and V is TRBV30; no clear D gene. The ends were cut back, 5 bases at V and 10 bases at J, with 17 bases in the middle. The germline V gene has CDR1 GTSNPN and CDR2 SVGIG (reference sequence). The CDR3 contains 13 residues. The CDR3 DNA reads TGTGCCTGGGGCCCTGCTAATCGGGTAAAACTGTTTTTT. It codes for CAWGPANRVKLFF.

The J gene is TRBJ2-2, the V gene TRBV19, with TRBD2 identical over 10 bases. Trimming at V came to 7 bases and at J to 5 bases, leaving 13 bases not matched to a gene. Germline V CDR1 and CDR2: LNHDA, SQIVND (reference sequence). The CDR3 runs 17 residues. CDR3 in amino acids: CASIPKRKAGGTGELFF. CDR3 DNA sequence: TGTGCCAGTATTCCCAAAAGGAAAGCGGGAGGGACCGGGGAGCTGTTTTTT. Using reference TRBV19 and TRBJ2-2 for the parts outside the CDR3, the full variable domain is DGGITQSPKYLFRKEGQNVTLSCEQNLNHDAMYWYRQDPGQGLRLIYYSQIVNDFQKGDIAEGYSVSREKKESFPLTVTSAQKNPTAFYLCASIPKRKAGGTGELFFGEGSRLTVL.

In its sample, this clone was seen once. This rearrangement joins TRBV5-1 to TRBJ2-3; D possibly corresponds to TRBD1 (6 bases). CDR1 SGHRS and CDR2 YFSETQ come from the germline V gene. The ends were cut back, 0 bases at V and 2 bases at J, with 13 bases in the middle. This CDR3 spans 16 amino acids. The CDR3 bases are TGCGCCAGCAGCTTGGTCCGGGACACGAACACAGATACGCAGTATTTT. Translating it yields CASSLVRDTNTDTQYF.

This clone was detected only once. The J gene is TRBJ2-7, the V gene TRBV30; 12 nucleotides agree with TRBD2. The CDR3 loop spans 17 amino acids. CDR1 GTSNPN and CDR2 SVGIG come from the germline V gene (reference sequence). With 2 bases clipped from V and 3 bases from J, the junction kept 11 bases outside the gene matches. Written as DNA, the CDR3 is TGTGCCTGGAGTTCAGGCCTTCCTAGCGGGAGGGTCTACGAGCAGTACTTC. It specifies CAWSSGLPSGRVYEQYF. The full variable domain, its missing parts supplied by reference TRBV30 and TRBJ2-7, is SQTIHQWPATLVQPVGSPLSLECTVEGTSNPNLYWYRQAAGRGLQLLFYSVGIGQISSEVPQNLSASRPQDRQFILSSKKLLLSDSGFYLCAWSSGLPSGRVYEQYFGPGTRLTVT.

The DNA for the CDR3 is TGCGCCAGCAGCCAAGGGGTGCCGGGACTAGCGGGGGGGTTAGATACGCAGTATTTT. The encoded protein is CASSQGVPGLAGGLDTQYF. This rearrangement joins TRBV4-3 to TRBJ2-3; 16 bases map to TRBD2. The CDR3 spans 19 residues. Germline-derived CDR1 and CDR2 are LGHNA and YSLEER. Trimming removed 1 base from V and 5 bases from J; junction bases left unmatched: 9.

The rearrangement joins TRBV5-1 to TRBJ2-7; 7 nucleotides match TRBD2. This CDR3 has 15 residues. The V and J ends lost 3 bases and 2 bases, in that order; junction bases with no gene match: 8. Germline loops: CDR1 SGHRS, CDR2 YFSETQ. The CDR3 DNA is TGCGCCAGCAGCTACCGGGGAGGGGCCGCCTACGAGCAGTACTTC. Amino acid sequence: CASSYRGGAAYEQYF.

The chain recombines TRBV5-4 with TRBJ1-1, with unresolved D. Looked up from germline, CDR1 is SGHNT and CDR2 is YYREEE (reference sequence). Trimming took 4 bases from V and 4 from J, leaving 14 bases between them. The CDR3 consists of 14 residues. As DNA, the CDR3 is TGTGCCAGCAGCGTCGTTGGGAGAGGCACTGAAGCTTTCTTT. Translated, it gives CASSVVGRGTEAFF.

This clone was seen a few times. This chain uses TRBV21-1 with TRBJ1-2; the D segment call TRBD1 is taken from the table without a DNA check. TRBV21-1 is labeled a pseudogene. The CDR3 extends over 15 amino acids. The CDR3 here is CASSKIRTANYGYTF. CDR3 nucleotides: TGTGCCAGCAGCAAAATACGGACAGCCAACTATGGCTACACCTTC.

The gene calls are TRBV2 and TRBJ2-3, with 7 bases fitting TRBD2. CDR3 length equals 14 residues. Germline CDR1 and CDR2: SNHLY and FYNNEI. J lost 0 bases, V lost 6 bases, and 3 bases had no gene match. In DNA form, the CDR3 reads TGTGCCAGCAGGGGGGGGGTAAGCACAGATACGCAGTATTTT. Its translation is CASRGGVSTDTQYF.

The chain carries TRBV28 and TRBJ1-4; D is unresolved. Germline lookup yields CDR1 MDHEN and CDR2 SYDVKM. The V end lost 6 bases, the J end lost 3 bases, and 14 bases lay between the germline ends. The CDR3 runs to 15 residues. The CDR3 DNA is TGTGCCAGCAGCTCGAGAGGGCAGTCTAATGAAAAACTGTTTTTT. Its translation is CASSSRGQSNEKLFF.

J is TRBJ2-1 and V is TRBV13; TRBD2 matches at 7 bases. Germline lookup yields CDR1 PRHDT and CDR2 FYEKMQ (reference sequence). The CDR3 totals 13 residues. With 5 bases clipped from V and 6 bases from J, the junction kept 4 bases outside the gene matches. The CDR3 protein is CASSMRGGNEQFF. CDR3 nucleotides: TGTGCCAGCAGCATGCGCGGGGGCAATGAGCAGTTCTTC.

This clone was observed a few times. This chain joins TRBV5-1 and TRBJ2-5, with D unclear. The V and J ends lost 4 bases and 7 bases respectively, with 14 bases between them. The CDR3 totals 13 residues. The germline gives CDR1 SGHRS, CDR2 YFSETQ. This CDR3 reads CASSLDRIGTQYF. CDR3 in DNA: TGCGCCAGCAGCCTAGACCGGATAGGGACCCAGTACTTC.

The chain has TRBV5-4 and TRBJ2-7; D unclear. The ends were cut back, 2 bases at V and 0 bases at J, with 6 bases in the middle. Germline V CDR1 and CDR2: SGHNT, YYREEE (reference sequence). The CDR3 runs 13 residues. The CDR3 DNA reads TGTGCCAGCAGCTTTCGGAGCTCCTACGAGCAGTACTTC. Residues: CASSFRSSYEQYF.

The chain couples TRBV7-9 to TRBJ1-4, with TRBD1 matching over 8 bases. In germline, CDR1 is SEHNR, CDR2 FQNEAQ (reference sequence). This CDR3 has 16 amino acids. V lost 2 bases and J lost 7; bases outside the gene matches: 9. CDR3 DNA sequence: TGTGCCAGCAGCTTAAGGGTGGGCAGGGGGCTTGAAAAACTGTTTTTT. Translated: CASSLRVGRGLEKLFF.

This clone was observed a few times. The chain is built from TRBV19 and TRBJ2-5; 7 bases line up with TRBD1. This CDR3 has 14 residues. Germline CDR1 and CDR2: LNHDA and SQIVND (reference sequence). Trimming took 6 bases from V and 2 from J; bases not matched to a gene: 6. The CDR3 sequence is CASSLGTEQETQYF. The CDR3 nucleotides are TGTGCCAGTAGCCTGGGGACAGAACAAGAGACCCAGTACTTC.

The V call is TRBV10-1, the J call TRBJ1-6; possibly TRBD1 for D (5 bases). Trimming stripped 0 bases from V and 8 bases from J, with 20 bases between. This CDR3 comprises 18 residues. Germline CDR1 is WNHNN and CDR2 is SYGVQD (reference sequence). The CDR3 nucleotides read TGCGCCAGCAGTGAGTCCAGGGAATCGAAGGAGAAGGATTCACCCCTCCACTTT. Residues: CASSESRESKEKDSPLHF.

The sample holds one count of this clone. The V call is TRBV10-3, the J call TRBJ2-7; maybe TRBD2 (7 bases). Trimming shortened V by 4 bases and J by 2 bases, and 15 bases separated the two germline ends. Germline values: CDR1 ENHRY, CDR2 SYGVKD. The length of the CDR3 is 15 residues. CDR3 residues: CAISGGGRGAYEQYF. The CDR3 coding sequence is TGTGCCATCAGTGGGGGGGGGCGCGGGGCCTACGAGCAGTACTTC.

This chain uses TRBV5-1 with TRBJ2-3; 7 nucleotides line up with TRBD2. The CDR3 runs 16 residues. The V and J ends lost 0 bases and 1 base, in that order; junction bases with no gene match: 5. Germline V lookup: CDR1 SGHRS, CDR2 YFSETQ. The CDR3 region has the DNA TGCGCCAGCAGCTTGGACGGGGGGATGGGCACAGATACGCAGTATTTT. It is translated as CASSLDGGMGTDTQYF.

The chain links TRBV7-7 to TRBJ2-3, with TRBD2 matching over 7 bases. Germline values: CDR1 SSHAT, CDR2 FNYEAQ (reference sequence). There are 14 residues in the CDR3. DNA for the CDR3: TGTGCTAGCGACCCGGGGAGGGTCACAGATACGCAGTATTTT. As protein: CASDPGRVTDTQYF.